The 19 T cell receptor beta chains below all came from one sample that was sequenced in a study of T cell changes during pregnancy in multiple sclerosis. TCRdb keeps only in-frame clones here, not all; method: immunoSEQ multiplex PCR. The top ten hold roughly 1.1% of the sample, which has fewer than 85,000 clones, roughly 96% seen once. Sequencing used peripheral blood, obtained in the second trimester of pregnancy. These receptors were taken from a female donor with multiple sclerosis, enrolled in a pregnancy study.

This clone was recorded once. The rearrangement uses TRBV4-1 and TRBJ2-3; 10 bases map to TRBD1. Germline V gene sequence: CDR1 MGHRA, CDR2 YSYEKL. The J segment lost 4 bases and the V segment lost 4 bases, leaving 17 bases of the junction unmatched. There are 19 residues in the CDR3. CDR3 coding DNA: TGCGCCAGCAGCCGGTACGGGCCCGAAGGGACAGGGGTTCCAGATACGCAGTATTTT. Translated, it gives CASSRYGPEGTGVPDTQYF.

The DNA for the CDR3 is TGTGCCAGCAGTGATTCTGCCAGGGGAAACATTCAGTACTTC. Translated: CASSDSARGNIQYF. This chain links TRBV25-1 with TRBJ2-4, with a tentative D call TRBD1 (6 bases). CDR1 MGHDK and CDR2 SYGVNS come from the germline V gene. V lost 3 bases and J 6 bases, leaving 12 bases between the germline ends. This CDR3 comprises 14 residues.

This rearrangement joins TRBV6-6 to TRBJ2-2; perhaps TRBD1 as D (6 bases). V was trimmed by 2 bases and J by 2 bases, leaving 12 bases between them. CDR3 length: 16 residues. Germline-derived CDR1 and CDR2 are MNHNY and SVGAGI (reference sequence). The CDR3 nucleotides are TGTGCCAGCAGTTACGACAGGCGGACTAACACCGGGGAGCTGTTTTTT. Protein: CASSYDRRTNTGELFF.

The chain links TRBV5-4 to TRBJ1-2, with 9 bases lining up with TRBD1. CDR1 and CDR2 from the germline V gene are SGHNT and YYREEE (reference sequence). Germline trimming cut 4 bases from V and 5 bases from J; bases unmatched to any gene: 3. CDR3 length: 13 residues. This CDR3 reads CASSPDRGYGYTF. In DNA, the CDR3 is TGTGCCAGCAGCCCGGACAGGGGATATGGCTACACCTTC. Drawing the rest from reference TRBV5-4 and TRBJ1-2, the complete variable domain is ETGVTQSPTHLIKTRGQQVTLRCSSQSGHNTVSWYQQALGQGPQFIFQYYREEENGRGNFPPRFSGLQFPNYSSELNVNALELDDSALYLCASSPDRGYGYTFGSGTRLTVV.

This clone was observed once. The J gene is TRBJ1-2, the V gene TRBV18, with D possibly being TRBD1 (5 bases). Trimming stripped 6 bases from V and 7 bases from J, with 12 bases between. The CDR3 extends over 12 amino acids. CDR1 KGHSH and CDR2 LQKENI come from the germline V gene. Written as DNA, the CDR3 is TGTGCCAGCTCTCCGGGGGAGGCTGGCTACACCTTC. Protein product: CASSPGEAGYTF.

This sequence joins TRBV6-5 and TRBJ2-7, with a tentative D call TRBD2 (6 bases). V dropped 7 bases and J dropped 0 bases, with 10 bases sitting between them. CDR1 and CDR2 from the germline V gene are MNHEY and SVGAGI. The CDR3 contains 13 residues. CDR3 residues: CASKRTNSYEQYF. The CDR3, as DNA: TGTGCCAGCAAGCGGACTAACTCCTACGAGCAGTACTTC.

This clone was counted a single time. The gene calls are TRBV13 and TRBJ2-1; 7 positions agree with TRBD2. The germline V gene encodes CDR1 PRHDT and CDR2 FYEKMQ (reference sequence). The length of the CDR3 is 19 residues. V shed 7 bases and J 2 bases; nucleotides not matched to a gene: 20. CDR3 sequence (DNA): TGTGCCAGCACCCCAGGCGCCCTCTCCTCTAGCGGTCCCTACAATGAGCAGTTCTTC. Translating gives CASTPGALSSSGPYNEQFF.

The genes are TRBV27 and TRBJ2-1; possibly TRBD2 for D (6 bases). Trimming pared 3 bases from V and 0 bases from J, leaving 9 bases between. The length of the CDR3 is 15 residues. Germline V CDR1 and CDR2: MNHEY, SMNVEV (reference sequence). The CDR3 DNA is TGTGCCAGCAGTTTGTCCGGGAGCTCCTACAATGAGCAGTTCTTC. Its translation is CASSLSGSSYNEQFF.

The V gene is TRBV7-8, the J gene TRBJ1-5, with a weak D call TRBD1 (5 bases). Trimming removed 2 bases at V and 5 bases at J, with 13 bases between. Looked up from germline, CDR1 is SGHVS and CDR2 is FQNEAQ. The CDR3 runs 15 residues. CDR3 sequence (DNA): TGTGCCAGCAGCTTACAGGGTACATTCGATCAGCCCCAGCATTTT. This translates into CASSLQGTFDQPQHF.

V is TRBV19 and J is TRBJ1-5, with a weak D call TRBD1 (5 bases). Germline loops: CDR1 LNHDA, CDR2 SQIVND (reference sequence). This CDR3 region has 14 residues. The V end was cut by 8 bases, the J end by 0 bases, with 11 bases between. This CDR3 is CASGPQGSNQPQHF. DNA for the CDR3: TGTGCCAGTGGCCCCCAGGGTAGCAATCAGCCCCAGCATTTT.

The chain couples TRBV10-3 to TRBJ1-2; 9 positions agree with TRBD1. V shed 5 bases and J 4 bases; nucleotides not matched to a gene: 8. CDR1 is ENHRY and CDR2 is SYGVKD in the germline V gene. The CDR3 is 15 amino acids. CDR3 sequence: CAISNLDRGLYGYTF. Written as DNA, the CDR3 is TGTGCCATCAGTAATCTGGACAGGGGACTCTATGGCTACACCTTC.

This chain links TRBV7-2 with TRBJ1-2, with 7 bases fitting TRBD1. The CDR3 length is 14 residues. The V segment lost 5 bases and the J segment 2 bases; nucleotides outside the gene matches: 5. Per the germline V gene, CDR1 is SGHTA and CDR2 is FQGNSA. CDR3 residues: CASSRDRANYGYTF. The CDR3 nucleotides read TGTGCCAGCAGCCGCGACAGGGCCAACTATGGCTACACCTTC.

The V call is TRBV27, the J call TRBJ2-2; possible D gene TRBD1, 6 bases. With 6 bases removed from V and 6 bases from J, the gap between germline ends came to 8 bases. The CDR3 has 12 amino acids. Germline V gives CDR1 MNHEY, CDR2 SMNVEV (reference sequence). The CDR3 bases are TGTGCCAGCAGGACAGGCCCCGGGGAGCTGTTTTTT. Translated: CASRTGPGELFF.

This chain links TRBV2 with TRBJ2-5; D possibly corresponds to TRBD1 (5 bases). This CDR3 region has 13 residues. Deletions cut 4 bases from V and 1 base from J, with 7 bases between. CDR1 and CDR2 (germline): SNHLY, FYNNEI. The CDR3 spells CASSGQIQETQYF. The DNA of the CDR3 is TGTGCCAGCAGTGGACAGATCCAAGAGACCCAGTACTTC.

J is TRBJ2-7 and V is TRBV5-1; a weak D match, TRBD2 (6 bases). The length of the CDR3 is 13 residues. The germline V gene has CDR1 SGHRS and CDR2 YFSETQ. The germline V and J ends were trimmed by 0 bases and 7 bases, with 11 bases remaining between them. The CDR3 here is CASSLDGGREQYF. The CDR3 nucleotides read TGCGCCAGCAGCTTGGATGGGGGGAGAGAGCAGTACTTC.

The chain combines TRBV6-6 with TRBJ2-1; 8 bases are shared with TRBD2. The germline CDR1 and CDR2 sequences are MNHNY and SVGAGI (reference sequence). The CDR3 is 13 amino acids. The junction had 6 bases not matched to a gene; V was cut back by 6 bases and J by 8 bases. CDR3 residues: CASSQTSGDEQFF. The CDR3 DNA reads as TGTGCCAGCAGCCAAACTAGCGGTGATGAGCAGTTCTTC.

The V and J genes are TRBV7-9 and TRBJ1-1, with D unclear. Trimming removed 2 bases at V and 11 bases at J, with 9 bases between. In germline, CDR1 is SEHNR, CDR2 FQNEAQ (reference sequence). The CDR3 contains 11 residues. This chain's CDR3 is CASSLSPEAFF. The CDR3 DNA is TGTGCCAGCAGCTTAAGCCCGGAGGCTTTCTTT. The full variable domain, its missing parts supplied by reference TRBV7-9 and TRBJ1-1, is DTGVSQNPRHKITKRGQNVTFRCDPISEHNRLYWYRQTLGQGPEFLTYFQNEAQLEKSRLLSDRFSAERPKGSFSTLEIQRTEQGDSAMYLCASSLSPEAFFGQGTRLTVV.

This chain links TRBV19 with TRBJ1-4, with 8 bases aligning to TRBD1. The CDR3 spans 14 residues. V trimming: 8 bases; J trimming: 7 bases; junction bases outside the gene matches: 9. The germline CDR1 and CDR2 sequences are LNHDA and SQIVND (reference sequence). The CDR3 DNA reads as TGTGCCAGTGGTACCAGGGGGCGAGGTGAAAAACTGTTTTTT. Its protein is CASGTRGRGEKLFF. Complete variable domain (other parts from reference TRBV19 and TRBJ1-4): DGGITQSPKYLFRKEGQNVTLSCEQNLNHDAMYWYRQDPGQGLRLIYYSQIVNDFQKGDIAEGYSVSREKKESFPLTVTSAQKNPTAFYLCASGTRGRGEKLFFGSGTQLSVL.

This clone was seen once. The CDR3 nucleotides read TGTGCCAGCAGTCCGGGATCCACCTACGAGCAGTACTTC. This translates into CASSPGSTYEQYF. This chain uses TRBV27 with TRBJ2-7; possibly TRBD2 for D (5 bases). This CDR3 contains 13 residues. From germline, CDR1 is MNHEY and CDR2 SMNVEV (reference sequence). The V and J ends lost 5 bases and 2 bases respectively, with 10 bases between them.